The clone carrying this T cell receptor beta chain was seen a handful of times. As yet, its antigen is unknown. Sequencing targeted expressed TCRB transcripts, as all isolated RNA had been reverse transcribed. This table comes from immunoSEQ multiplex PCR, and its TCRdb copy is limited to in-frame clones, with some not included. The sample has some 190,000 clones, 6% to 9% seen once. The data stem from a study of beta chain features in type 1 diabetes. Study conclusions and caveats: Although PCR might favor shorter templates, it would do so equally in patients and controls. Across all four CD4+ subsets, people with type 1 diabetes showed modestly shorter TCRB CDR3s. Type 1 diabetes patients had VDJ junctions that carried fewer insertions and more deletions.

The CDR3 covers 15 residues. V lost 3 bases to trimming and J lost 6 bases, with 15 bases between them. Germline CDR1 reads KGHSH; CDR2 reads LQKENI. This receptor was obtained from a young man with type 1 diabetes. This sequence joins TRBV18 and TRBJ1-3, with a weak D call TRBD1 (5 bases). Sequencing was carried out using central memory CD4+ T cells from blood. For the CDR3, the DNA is TGTGCCAGCTCACCCGTCGGGGGAACGGAAAACACCATATATTTT. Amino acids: CASSPVGGTENTIYF.